These 4 T cell receptor beta chains were all obtained from the same sample, sequenced in a study of vaccination and CD4 T cells after COVID-19. No antigen is known for these receptors. This sample's treatment: roughly 11-day PBMC culture with coronavirus spike peptide pools or control peptides (ViraFEST assay). Cultured CD4+ T cell DNA underwent sequencing with the Oncomine TCR Beta short-read assay. TCRdb reanalysed the PCR reads using MiXCR and keeps one entry per CDR3 protein. The profile shows more than 10,000 distinct CDR3 sequences, 40% to 45% of them singletons. The sample was CD4+ T cells from blood, cultured in vitro. The receptors originated from a human donor who had recovered from COVID-19.

This clonotype turned up a few times. This chain uses TRBV11-2 with TRBJ1-6; tentative D call: TRBD1 (6 bases). With 1 base removed from V and 5 bases from J, the gap between germline ends came to 12 bases. This CDR3 region has 16 residues. CDR1 and CDR2 from the germline V gene are SGHAT and FQNNGV. DNA of the CDR3: TGTGCCAGCAGCTTAGTTGTCAGGGGCGATAATTCACCCCTCCACTTT. Its protein is CASSLVVRGDNSPLHF.

This clonotype has only a few counts. The V call is TRBV6-5, the J call TRBJ2-7, with D perhaps given as TRBD1 or TRBD2 (5 bases each). The CDR3 has 15 amino acids. Germline CDR1 is MNHEY and CDR2 is SVGAGI. Between the trimmed V and J ends, which lost 4 bases and 7 bases, there was a span of 20 bases. The CDR3 DNA is TGTGCCAGCAGTTTAGCAGGGTGGCGGGTAGAGGAGCAGTACTTC. Translation gives CASSLAGWRVEEQYF.

This clonotype came up a few times. The V call is TRBV19, the J call TRBJ1-5; TRBD1 agrees at 8 bases. From germline, CDR1 is LNHDA and CDR2 SQIVND (reference sequence). V lost 9 bases and J lost 6; bases outside the gene matches: 13. CDR3 length equals 15 residues. The chain's CDR3 is CASHQVAGGTQPQHF. CDR3 in DNA: TGTGCCAGCCACCAAGTCGCAGGGGGCACTCAGCCCCAGCATTTT.

The rearrangement uses TRBV18 and TRBJ2-5; D unclear. Trimming left V 4 bases short and J 7 bases short, with 13 bases between. Germline values: CDR1 KGHSH, CDR2 LQKENI. This CDR3 comprises 13 residues. CDR3 loop: CASSLGPPGTQYF. CDR3 coding DNA: TGTGCCAGCTCACTCGGGCCGCCGGGGACCCAGTACTTC.